This T cell receptor beta chain was captured by sequencing in a study of blood T cell repertoires in COVID-19. TCRdb's copy holds only in-frame clones and misses some; the assay was immunoSEQ multiplex PCR. This table has approximately 85,000 clones, 75% to 90% appearing once. Germline CDR1 reads MNHEY; CDR2 reads SMNVEV (reference sequence). Trimming took 7 bases from V and 1 from J; bases not matched to a gene: 10. The CDR3 has 16 amino acids. Specimen: peripheral blood. The TCR sequence derives from a man in his fifties with active or convalescent COVID-19. The chain couples TRBV27 to TRBJ2-1; 7 bases are shared with TRBD2. CDR3 sequence: CASTPGREWSYNEQFF. CDR3 nucleotides: TGTGCCAGCACTCCCGGGCGGGAGTGGTCCTACAATGAGCAGTTCTTC.